Shown below are 10 T cell receptor beta chains from a single sample sequenced in a study of shared clonotypes between healthy human individuals. Method: immunoSEQ multiplex PCR; TCRdb's copy keeps in-frame clones and lacks some. Of a few hundred thousand clones detected, roughly 84% appear once; the ten largest clones hold around 16%. Input material: memory CD8+ T cells sorted from blood. Subset meaning: CD45RO+ cells pooled with CCR7-negative TemRA cells. The receptors were gathered from a man in his late teens or twenties in good health.

V and J are TRBV28 and TRBJ1-6, with D possibly matching TRBD1 (5 bases). This CDR3 is 13 amino acids long. CDR1 is MDHEN, CDR2 SYDVKM, per germline. The V end was cut by 5 bases, the J end by 13 bases, with 15 bases between. Written as DNA, the CDR3 is TGTGCCAGCAGTGGGTTAGAACAGGTCCCCCTCCACTTT. Its protein product is CASSGLEQVPLHF.

This chain links TRBV6-1 with TRBJ2-3, with a tentative D call TRBD1 (6 bases). Trimming shortened V by 10 bases and J by 2 bases, and 16 bases separated the two germline ends. This CDR3 contains 14 residues. Germline values: CDR1 MNHNS, CDR2 SASEGT. Here the CDR3 DNA reads TGTGCCATAAAAAGGGACACTTCCACAGATACGCAGTATTTT. It codes for CAIKRDTSTDTQYF.

This clone was detected only once. V usage is TRBV7-8 and J usage is TRBJ2-5; 16 bases map to TRBD2. Trimming cost V 5 bases and J 5 bases; bases outside gene matches: 5. There are 16 residues in the CDR3. The germline V gene encodes CDR1 SGHVS and CDR2 FQNEAQ. In DNA form, the CDR3 reads TGTGCCAGCAGCGCCGGGACTAGCGGGGGGGCCGAGACCCAGTACTTC. Amino acid sequence: CASSAGTSGGAETQYF. The variable domain in full, with the rest retrieved from reference TRBV7-8 and TRBJ2-5, is GAGVSQSPRYKVAKRGQDVALRCDPISGHVSLFWYQQALGQGPEFLTYFQNEAQLDKSGLPSDRFFAERPEGSVSTLKIQRTQQEDSAVYLCASSAGTSGGAETQYFGPGTRLLVL.

V gene TRBV5-6 combines with J gene TRBJ2-7; D possibly corresponds to TRBD2 (5 bases). Germline V CDR1 and CDR2: SGHDT, YYEEEE. V gave up 7 bases and J gave up 1 base, with 15 bases separating them. The CDR3 contains 14 residues. DNA of the CDR3: TGTGCCAGCGGGCTTGGACTGTCTTCCTACGAGCAGTACTTC. Translated, it gives CASGLGLSSYEQYF.

The CDR3 sequence: CASSRYREPTYEQYF. CDR3 DNA: TGTGCCAGCAGCAGATACAGGGAACCAACCTACGAGCAGTACTTC. The genes are TRBV14 and TRBJ2-7, with D possibly being TRBD1 (6 bases). Germline CDR1 is SGHDN and CDR2 is FVKESK. Trimming took off 5 bases at V and 2 bases at J, with 16 bases between the two ends. The CDR3 spans 15 residues.

The J gene is TRBJ2-7, the V gene TRBV29-1; 7 positions match TRBD2. This CDR3 has 13 residues. Per the germline V gene, CDR1 is SQVTM and CDR2 is ANQGSEA. V shed 4 bases and J 2 bases; nucleotides not matched to a gene: 5. The CDR3 loop is CSVGKGGTYEQYF. Written as DNA, the CDR3 is TGCAGCGTTGGGAAGGGAGGGACCTACGAGCAGTACTTC.

This clone has only one observation. The chain combines TRBV4-1 with TRBJ1-1; D perhaps matches TRBD1 (6 bases). CDR1 is MGHRA, CDR2 YSYEKL, per germline. The CDR3 contains 17 residues. V was cut by 1 base and J by 1 base, with 16 bases left in between. The CDR3 bases are TGCGCCAGCAGCCAAGGCTGGGGAGACAGGTCGAACACTGAAGCTTTCTTT. Protein product: CASSQGWGDRSNTEAFF.

This clone was seen just once. The chain carries TRBV6-5 and TRBJ2-7; D ambiguous. V lost 6 bases to trimming and J lost 3 bases, with 12 bases between them. The CDR3 extends over 13 amino acids. Germline V gene data show CDR1 as MNHEY and CDR2 as SVGAGI. The CDR3 region has the DNA TGTGCCAGCAGCGCCGCTGTGGGCTACGAGCAGTACTTC. This gives the protein CASSAAVGYEQYF.

The table lists this clone with a count of one. The V call is TRBV29-1, the J call TRBJ2-5, with a tentative D call TRBD1 (6 bases). The CDR3 loop spans 13 amino acids. The germline V gene has CDR1 SQVTM and CDR2 ANQGSEA. Trimming removed 3 bases at V and 0 bases at J, with 8 bases between. CDR3 sequence reads: CSVDQGYQETQYF. The CDR3 nucleotides read TGCAGCGTTGATCAGGGGTACCAAGAGACCCAGTACTTC.

The V and J genes are TRBV10-2 and TRBJ2-7, with 8 bases identical to TRBD2. Per the germline V gene, CDR1 is WSHSY and CDR2 is SAAADI. The CDR3 is 16 amino acids. The V segment lost 2 bases and the J segment 2 bases; nucleotides outside the gene matches: 8. The CDR3 DNA reads TGCGCCAGCAGTGAGAGCGGGGGTTTCGGGGCCTACGAGCAGTACTTC. Its translation: CASSESGGFGAYEQYF.